This entry features one T cell receptor beta chain sequence. Its specificity is not known. This specimen belongs to a study of T cells in narcolepsy. As for the study in general: Patients with NT1 or NT2 and healthy control donors were enrolled.

Assay: immunoSEQ multiplex PCR; the TCRdb copy retains only in-frame clones and omits some. Of approximately 31,000 clones listed, approximately 80% were seen once; the top ten hold 1.3%. Study-level findings and limits: Same-patient CSF and blood CD4+ T cell clonotypes included HCRT-specific and TRIB2-specific autoreactive ones. Some memory CD4+ repertoires had no autoreactive clone sequences.

The sequence came from a human donor with narcolepsy. Input material: CD45RA- memory CD4+ T cells from PBMCs.

As DNA, the CDR3 is TGTGCCAGCACCCGGGGTTTTATAGGGACCCAAGAGACCCAGTACTTC. The encoded protein is CASTRGFIGTQETQYF. This chain joins TRBV5-6 and TRBJ2-5; D tentatively fits TRBD1 or TRBD2 (5 bases each). This CDR3 contains 16 residues. The V gene's germline CDR1 is SGHDT and CDR2 YYEEEE. V lost 6 bases and J lost 1, with 19 bases in between.